This T cell receptor (beta chain) was recovered during a study of blood T cell repertoires in COVID-19. Across the study: Material from acute and convalescent COVID-19 was sourced from the United States, Italy and Spain. PBMCs, B-cell-depleted T cells, or T cells were the source of the cDNA or gDNA that made up the material.

Methods used by the authors: Nucleated cell counts were estimated from reference gene primer amplification. The protocol was immunoSEQ multiplex PCR, while the TCRdb copy is restricted to in-frame clones and leaves out a portion. The V and J calls and clone size come from that table; D and trimming were worked out from the DNA. The repertoire holds 250,000 to 350,000 clones, with approximately 90% as singletons. The CDR3 has 15 residues. Between the trimmed V and J ends, which lost 4 bases and 2 bases, there was a span of 13 bases. Germline CDR1 and CDR2: KGHDR and SFDVKD. The V and J genes are TRBV24-1 and TRBJ1-2; D not certain. The clonotype originates from an older woman with acute or convalescent COVID-19. Specimen: peripheral blood. The CDR3 sequence is CATSEEGAGNYGYTF. Here the CDR3 DNA reads TGTGCCACCAGTGAGGAGGGAGCGGGCAACTATGGCTACACCTTC.